This entry concerns a single TCR beta chain. MiXCR, applied by TCRdb to the RT-PCR reads, yields one record per CDR3 protein. This sample has about 680,000 distinct CDR3 sequences, with around 14% found just once. The V and J ends lost 0 bases and 8 bases respectively, with 16 bases between them. The CDR3 is 15 amino acids. From germline, CDR1 is LGHNA and CDR2 YSLEER. The receptor comes from a female donor in good health, serving as a healthy control. The chain links TRBV4-3 to TRBJ1-2, with D uncertain. Sequencing was done on a sample of memory CD4+ T cells from blood. The CDR3 DNA follows: TGCGCCAGCAGCCAAGATTTTCCTGCATCGATCGGCTACACCTTC. Translating it yields CASSQDFPASIGYTF.